These 23 T cell receptor beta chains share one sample of origin, sequenced in a study of blood T cell repertoires in COVID-19. Generated by immunoSEQ multiplex PCR, the TCRdb table keeps only in-frame clones and is missing some. The repertoire has about 180,000 clones, about 88% of them found once; the top ten carry about 5.8%. The material sequenced was peripheral blood. The receptors were gathered from a woman in her fifties or sixties with COVID-19, enrolled during active disease.

The chain couples TRBV4-1 to TRBJ2-5, with D perhaps TRBD2 (6 bases). Germline CDR1 and CDR2: MGHRA and YSYEKL. The length of the CDR3 is 14 residues. V shed 3 bases and J shed 5 bases, with 13 bases lying between them. CDR3 protein: CASSQGGVGETQYF. The CDR3 DNA is TGCGCCAGCAGCCAGGGAGGAGTTGGGGAGACCCAGTACTTC.

The genes are TRBV4-1 and TRBJ2-3; 7 bases align to TRBD1. Germline V gene data show CDR1 as MGHRA and CDR2 as YSYEKL. The V segment lost 2 bases and the J segment 1 base; nucleotides outside the gene matches: 0. This CDR3 contains 14 residues. The CDR3 region has the DNA TGCGCCAGCAGCCAAACAGGGGGCACAGATACGCAGTATTTT. This encodes CASSQTGGTDTQYF.

This CDR3 is CASSLDAGGAEQYF. The CDR3 DNA sequence: TGTGCCAGCAGCTTAGACGCAGGCGGGGCCGAGCAGTACTTC. This chain uses TRBV7-9 with TRBJ2-7, with D possibly TRBD2 on 6 matching bases. Germline assignment: CDR1 SEHNR and CDR2 FQNEAQ (reference sequence). Trimming shortened V by 1 base and J by 6 bases, and 13 bases separated the two germline ends. The CDR3 loop spans 14 amino acids. The whole variable domain, remainder taken from reference TRBV7-9 and TRBJ2-7, is DTGVSQNPRHKITKRGQNVTFRCDPISEHNRLYWYRQTLGQGPEFLTYFQNEAQLEKSRLLSDRFSAERPKGSFSTLEIQRTEQGDSAMYLCASSLDAGGAEQYFGPGTRLTVT.

V and J are TRBV6-5 and TRBJ1-5, with a tentative D call TRBD1 (5 bases). The CDR3 totals 15 residues. CDR1 and CDR2 (germline): MNHEY, SVGAGI. The V gene lost 0 bases and the J gene lost 1 base, with 7 bases spanning the gap. The chain's CDR3 is CASSYSRQSNQPQHF. In DNA, the CDR3 is TGTGCCAGCAGTTACTCGAGACAGAGCAATCAGCCCCAGCATTTT.

This chain joins TRBV4-1 and TRBJ2-7; unclear D gene. Between the trimmed V and J ends, which lost 2 bases and 4 bases, there was a span of 15 bases. Germline CDR1 MGHRA, CDR2 YSYEKL. The CDR3 length is 15 residues. The CDR3 spells CASSQQDSSPYEQYF. The CDR3, as DNA: TGCGCCAGCAGCCAACAAGACTCTTCCCCATACGAGCAGTACTTC.

J is TRBJ2-5 and V is TRBV3-1 (or the pseudogene TRBV3-2); 9 nucleotides match TRBD2. This CDR3 has 15 amino acids. The ends lost 0 bases at V and 5 bases at J; junction bases unmatched: 4. In germline, CDR1 is LGHDT, CDR2 YNNKEL (reference sequence). Here the CDR3 reads CASSQESAGGETQYF. For the CDR3, the DNA is TGTGCCAGCAGCCAAGAATCGGCGGGGGGGGAGACCCAGTACTTC.

Only one count was recorded for this clone. The chain uses TRBV6-5 and TRBJ2-7, with 12 bases lining up with TRBD1. V was clipped by 2 bases and J by 6 bases; unmatched bases: 2. In germline, CDR1 is MNHEY, CDR2 SVGAGI. The CDR3 covers 14 residues. CDR3 DNA sequence: TGTGCCAGCAGTTACGGGACAGGGGGCCTCGAGCAGTACTTC. Protein product: CASSYGTGGLEQYF.

The V gene is TRBV7-6, the J gene TRBJ2-3, with a tentative D call TRBD1 (5 bases). Per germline, CDR1 SGHVS and CDR2 FNYEAQ. V was trimmed by 6 bases and J by 0 bases, leaving 16 bases between them. CDR3 length equals 16 residues. The CDR3 DNA is TGTGCCAGCAGTCGTACAGGAACCCCTAGCACAGATACGCAGTATTTT. It encodes CASSRTGTPSTDTQYF.

This clone was found once. Other DNA variants within this sample encode the same CDR3. This sequence joins TRBV2 and TRBJ1-1; 10 bases agree with TRBD1. Germline CDR1 and CDR2: SNHLY and FYNNEI. CDR3 length: 13 amino acids. With V trimmed by 6 bases and J by 5 bases, 3 bases remained unmatched. The CDR3: CASRGQGGTEAFF. The CDR3 region has the DNA TGTGCCAGCAGAGGACAGGGGGGAACTGAAGCTTTCTTT.

The chain couples TRBV15 to TRBJ1-5; D gene uncertain. The CDR3 is 12 residues long. V was shortened by 8 bases and J by 4 bases, with 9 bases between the two germline ends. Germline CDR1 is LNHNV and CDR2 is YYDKDF (reference sequence). CDR3 amino acids: CATGQDNQPQHF. DNA for the CDR3: TGTGCCACCGGCCAGGATAATCAGCCCCAGCATTTT.

This clone was observed once. The chain joins TRBV29-1 to TRBJ2-1; 10 positions agree with TRBD1. This CDR3 region has 15 residues. Per germline, CDR1 SQVTM and CDR2 ANQGSEA. V was pared by 1 base and J by 7 bases, with 7 bases of the junction left unmatched. The CDR3: CSVEGVMGQGNEQFF. Written as DNA, the CDR3 is TGCAGCGTTGAAGGAGTCATGGGACAGGGGAATGAGCAGTTCTTC.

The CDR3 region is CASSATQADGYGYTF. The DNA for the CDR3 is TGTGCCAGCTCAGCGACGCAGGCAGACGGCTATGGCTACACCTTC. This sequence joins TRBV18 and TRBJ1-2; the D is unclear. The CDR3 runs 15 residues. The germline V gene has CDR1 KGHSH and CDR2 LQKENI. Trimming shortened V by 5 bases and J by 4 bases, and 17 bases separated the two germline ends.

V gene TRBV5-1 combines with J gene TRBJ2-2; possible D gene TRBD1, 5 bases. Trimming cost V 0 bases and J 5 bases, with 11 bases left between them. CDR1 SGHRS and CDR2 YFSETQ come from the germline V gene. The CDR3 runs 15 residues. The DNA for the CDR3 is TGCGCCAGCAGCTTGGATACTGGGGCGACCGGGGAGCTGTTTTTT. This codes for CASSLDTGATGELFF.

The chain is built from TRBV19 and TRBJ1-5; a possible D gene is TRBD1 (5 bases). V was pared by 6 bases and J by 9 bases, with 15 bases between. This CDR3 spans 13 amino acids. CDR1 is LNHDA, CDR2 SQIVND, per germline (reference sequence). CDR3 sequence (DNA): TGTGCCAGTAGAGACAGCTCGTTAGGGCCCCAGCATTTT. This sequence encodes CASRDSSLGPQHF.

The rearrangement joins TRBV2 to TRBJ2-2, with 8 bases identical to TRBD2. The CDR3 has 15 amino acids. The germline V gene has CDR1 SNHLY and CDR2 FYNNEI. V lost 3 bases to trimming and J lost 2 bases; unmatched junction nucleotides: 2. Here the CDR3 DNA reads TGTGCCAGCAGTGAGGGACTAGGAAACACCGGGGAGCTGTTTTTT. Translated, it gives CASSEGLGNTGELFF.

The J gene is TRBJ2-3, the V gene TRBV4-3, with unresolved D. Deletions cut 8 bases from V and 4 bases from J, with 13 bases between. This CDR3 spans 13 amino acids. Germline V gives CDR1 LGHNA, CDR2 YSLEER. The CDR3 sequence: CASALKASDTQYF. CDR3 coding DNA: TGCGCCAGCGCCCTTAAAGCGTCAGATACGCAGTATTTT.

This chain joins TRBV18 and TRBJ1-4, with D perhaps matching TRBD1 (6 bases). The CDR3 runs 13 residues. The V gene lost 6 bases and the J gene lost 8 bases, with 13 bases spanning the gap. CDR1 and CDR2 (germline): KGHSH, LQKENI. The CDR3 DNA reads TGTGCCAGCTCGCCTACAGGGAACGAAAAACTGTTTTTT. Encoded protein: CASSPTGNEKLFF. Full variable domain (outside the CDR3, taken from reference TRBV18 and TRBJ1-4): NAGVMQNPRHLVRRRGQEARLRCSPMKGHSHVYWYRQLPEEGLKFMVYLQKENIIDESGMPKERFSAEFPKEGPSILRIQQVVRGDSAAYFCASSPTGNEKLFFGSGTQLSVL.

The genes are TRBV5-1 and TRBJ2-5; possible D gene TRBD2, 6 bases. The length of the CDR3 is 15 residues. CDR1 SGHRS and CDR2 YFSETQ come from the germline V gene. V was pared by 4 bases and J by 3 bases, with 16 bases between. CDR3 loop: CASSETGLAEETQYF. CDR3 DNA sequence: TGCGCCAGCAGCGAGACGGGACTGGCGGAAGAGACCCAGTACTTC.

V gene TRBV6-2 or TRBV6-3 combines with J gene TRBJ1-5; 7 bases line up with TRBD1. Germline loops: CDR1 MNHEY, CDR2 SVGEGT. The CDR3 is 16 residues long. Trimming cost V 6 bases and J 0 bases; bases outside gene matches: 8. The CDR3 loop reads CASRPTGENSNQPQHF. In nucleotides, the CDR3 is TGTGCCAGCAGGCCTACAGGGGAAAATAGCAATCAGCCCCAGCATTTT.

This chain connects TRBV2 to TRBJ1-2; D is undetermined. The CDR3 consists of 14 residues. Germline V lookup: CDR1 SNHLY, CDR2 FYNNEI. With 0 bases removed from V and 6 bases from J, the gap between germline ends came to 11 bases. CDR3 residues: CASSEAPGVDGYTF. The CDR3 nucleotides read TGTGCCAGCAGTGAAGCACCCGGGGTTGATGGCTACACCTTC.

This clone came up once. CDR3 DNA sequence: TGTGCCAGCAGCCATTCGACTAGCCCCGATGAGCAGTTCTTC. This sequence encodes CASSHSTSPDEQFF. The chain joins TRBV3-1 (or the pseudogene TRBV3-2) to TRBJ2-1; 7 nucleotides agree with TRBD2. The CDR3 sequence is 14 residues long. Germline CDR1 and CDR2: LGHDT and YNNKEL (reference sequence). After removal of 3 bases from V and 8 bases from J, the junction contained 7 bases not matched to a gene.

V and J are TRBV30 and TRBJ1-2; a weak D match, TRBD1 (5 bases). Between the trimmed V and J ends, which lost 0 bases and 7 bases, there was a span of 15 bases. The CDR3 length is 14 residues. Germline V gene lookup returns CDR1 GTSNPN and CDR2 SVGIG (reference sequence). The CDR3 bases are TGTGCCTGGAGTGTACAGTCTAGGGGTTCTGGCTACACCTTC. This codes for CAWSVQSRGSGYTF.

V gene TRBV10-1 combines with J gene TRBJ2-7; D gene ambiguous. The V end lost 3 bases, the J end lost 5 bases, and 5 bases lay between the germline ends. CDR1 WNHNN and CDR2 SYGVQD come from the germline V gene (reference sequence). The CDR3 length is 11 residues. The CDR3 region is CASSDSNEQYF. For the CDR3, the DNA is TGCGCCAGCAGTGATTCCAACGAGCAGTACTTC.